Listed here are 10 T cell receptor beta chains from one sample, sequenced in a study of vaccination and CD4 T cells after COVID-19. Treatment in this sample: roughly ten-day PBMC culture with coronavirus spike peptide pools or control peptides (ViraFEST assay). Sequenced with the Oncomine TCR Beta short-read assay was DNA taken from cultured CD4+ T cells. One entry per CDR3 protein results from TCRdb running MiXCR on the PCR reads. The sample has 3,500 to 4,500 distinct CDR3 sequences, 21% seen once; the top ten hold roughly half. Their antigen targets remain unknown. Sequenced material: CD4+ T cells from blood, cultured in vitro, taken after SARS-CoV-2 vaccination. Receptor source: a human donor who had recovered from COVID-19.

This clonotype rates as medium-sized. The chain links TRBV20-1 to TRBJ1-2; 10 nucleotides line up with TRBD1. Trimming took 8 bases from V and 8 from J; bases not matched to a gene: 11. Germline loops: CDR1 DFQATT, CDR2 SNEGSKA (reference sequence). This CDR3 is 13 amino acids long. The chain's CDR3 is CSSLSGTGDGYTF. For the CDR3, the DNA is TGCAGTTCTTTATCCGGGACAGGGGACGGCTACACCTTC.

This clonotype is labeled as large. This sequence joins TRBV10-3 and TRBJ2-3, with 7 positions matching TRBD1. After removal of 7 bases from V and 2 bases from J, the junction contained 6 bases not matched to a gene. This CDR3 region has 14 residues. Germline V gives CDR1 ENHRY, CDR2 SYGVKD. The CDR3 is CAIKGAYNTDTQYF. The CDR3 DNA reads TGTGCCATCAAGGGGGCGTATAACACAGATACGCAGTATTTT.

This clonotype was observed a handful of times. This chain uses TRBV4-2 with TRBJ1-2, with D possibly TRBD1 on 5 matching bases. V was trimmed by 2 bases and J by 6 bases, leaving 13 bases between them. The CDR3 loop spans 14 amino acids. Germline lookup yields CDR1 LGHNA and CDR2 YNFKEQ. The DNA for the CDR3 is TGTGCCAGCAGCCAAACCTGGGACCCTCATGGCTACACCTTC. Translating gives CASSQTWDPHGYTF.

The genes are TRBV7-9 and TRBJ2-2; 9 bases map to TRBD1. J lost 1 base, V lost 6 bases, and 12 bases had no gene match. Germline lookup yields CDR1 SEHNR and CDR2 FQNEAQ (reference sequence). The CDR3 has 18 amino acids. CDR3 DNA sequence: TGTGCCAGCAGTTCATCACATGGGACAGGGCTGAACACCGGGGAGCTGTTTTTT. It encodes CASSSSHGTGLNTGELFF.

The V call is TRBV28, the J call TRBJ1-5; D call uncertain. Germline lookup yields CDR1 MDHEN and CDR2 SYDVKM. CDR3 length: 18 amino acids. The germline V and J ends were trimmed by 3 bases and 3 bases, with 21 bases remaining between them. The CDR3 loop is CASSFIRTWEEANQPQHF. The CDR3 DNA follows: TGTGCCAGCAGTTTCATCCGGACTTGGGAAGAGGCCAATCAGCCCCAGCATTTT.

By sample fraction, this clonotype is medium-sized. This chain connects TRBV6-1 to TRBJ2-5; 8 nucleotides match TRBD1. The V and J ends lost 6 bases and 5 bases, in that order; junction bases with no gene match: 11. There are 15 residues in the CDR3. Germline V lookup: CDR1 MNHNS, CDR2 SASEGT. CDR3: CASSRGQGRGETQYF. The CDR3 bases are TGTGCCAGCAGCCGCGGACAGGGCCGCGGGGAGACCCAGTACTTC.

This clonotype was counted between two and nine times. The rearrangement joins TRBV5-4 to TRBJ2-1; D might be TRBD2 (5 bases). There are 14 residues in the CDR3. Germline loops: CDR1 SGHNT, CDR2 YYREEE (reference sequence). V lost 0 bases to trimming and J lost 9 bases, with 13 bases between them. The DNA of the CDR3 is TGTGCCAGCAGCTTGGAGCGGAGCGGAGGTGAGCAGTTCTTC. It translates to CASSLERSGGEQFF.

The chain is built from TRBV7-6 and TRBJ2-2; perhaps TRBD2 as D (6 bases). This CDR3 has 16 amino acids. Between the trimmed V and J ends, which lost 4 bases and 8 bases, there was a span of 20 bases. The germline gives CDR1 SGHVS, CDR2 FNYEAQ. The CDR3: CASSWTWGDSQGELFF. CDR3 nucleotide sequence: TGTGCCAGCAGCTGGACCTGGGGGGACTCGCAGGGGGAGCTGTTTTTT.

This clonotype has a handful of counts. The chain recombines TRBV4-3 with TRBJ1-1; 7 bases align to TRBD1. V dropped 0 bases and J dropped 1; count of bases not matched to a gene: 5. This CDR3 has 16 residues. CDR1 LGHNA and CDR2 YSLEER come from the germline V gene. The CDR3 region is CASSQEYNRGNTEAFF. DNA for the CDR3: TGCGCCAGCAGCCAAGAGTATAACAGGGGGAACACTGAAGCTTTCTTT.

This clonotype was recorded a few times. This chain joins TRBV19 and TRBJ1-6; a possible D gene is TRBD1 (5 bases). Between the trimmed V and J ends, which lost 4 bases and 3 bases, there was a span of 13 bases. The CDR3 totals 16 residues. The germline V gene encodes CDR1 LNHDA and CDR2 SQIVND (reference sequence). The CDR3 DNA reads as TGTGCCAGTAGTAACTGGGGAAGGGGCTATAATTCACCCCTCCACTTT. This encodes CASSNWGRGYNSPLHF.